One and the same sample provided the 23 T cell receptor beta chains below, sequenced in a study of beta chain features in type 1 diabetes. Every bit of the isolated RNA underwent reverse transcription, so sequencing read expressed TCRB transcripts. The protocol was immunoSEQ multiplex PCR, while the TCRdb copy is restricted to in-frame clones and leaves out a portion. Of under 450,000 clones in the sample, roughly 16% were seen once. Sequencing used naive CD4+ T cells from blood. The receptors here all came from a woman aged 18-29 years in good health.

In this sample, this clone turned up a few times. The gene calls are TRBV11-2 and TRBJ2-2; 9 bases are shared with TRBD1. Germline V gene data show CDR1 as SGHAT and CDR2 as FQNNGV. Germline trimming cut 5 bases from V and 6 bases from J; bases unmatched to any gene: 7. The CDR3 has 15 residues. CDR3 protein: CASSLGTGRAGELFF. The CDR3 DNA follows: TGTGCCAGCAGCCTAGGGACAGGGAGGGCCGGGGAGCTGTTTTTT. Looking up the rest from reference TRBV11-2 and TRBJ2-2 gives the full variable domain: EAGVAQSPRYKIIEKRQSVAFWCNPISGHATLYWYQQILGQGPKLLIQFQNNGVVDDSQLPKDRFSAERLKGVDSTLKIQPAKLEDSAVYLCASSLGTGRAGELFFGEGSRLTVL.

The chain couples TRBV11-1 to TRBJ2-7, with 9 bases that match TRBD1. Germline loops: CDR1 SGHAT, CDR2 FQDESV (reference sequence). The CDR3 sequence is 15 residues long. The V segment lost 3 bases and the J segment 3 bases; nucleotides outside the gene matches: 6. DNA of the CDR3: TGTGCCAGCAGCTTGAACAGGGGGCCTTTCTACGAGCAGTACTTC. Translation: CASSLNRGPFYEQYF.

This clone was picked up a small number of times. This CDR3 is CASSSPAGGPNNEQFF. Here the CDR3 DNA reads TGTGCCAGCAGCTCACCAGCGGGAGGGCCGAACAATGAGCAGTTCTTC. J is TRBJ2-1 and V is TRBV7-9, with 10 bases that match TRBD2. Germline V gene lookup returns CDR1 SEHNR and CDR2 FQNEAQ (reference sequence). The CDR3 runs 16 residues. V trimming: 4 bases; J trimming: 5 bases; junction bases outside the gene matches: 8. Drawing the rest from reference TRBV7-9 and TRBJ2-1, the complete variable domain is DTGVSQNPRHKITKRGQNVTFRCDPISEHNRLYWYRQTLGQGPEFLTYFQNEAQLEKSRLLSDRFSAERPKGSFSTLEIQRTEQGDSAMYLCASSSPAGGPNNEQFFGPGTRLTVL.

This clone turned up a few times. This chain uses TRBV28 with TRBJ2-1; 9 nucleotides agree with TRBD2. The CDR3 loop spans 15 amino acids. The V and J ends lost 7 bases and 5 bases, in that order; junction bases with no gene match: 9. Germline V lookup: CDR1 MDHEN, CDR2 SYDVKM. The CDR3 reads CASTTGRGGNNEQFF. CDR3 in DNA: TGTGCCAGCACCACTGGGCGGGGGGGGAACAATGAGCAGTTCTTC.

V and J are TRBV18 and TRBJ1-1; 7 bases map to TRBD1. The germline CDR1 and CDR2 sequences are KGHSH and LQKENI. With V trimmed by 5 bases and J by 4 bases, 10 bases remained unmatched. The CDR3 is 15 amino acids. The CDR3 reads CASSAQGERGTEAFF. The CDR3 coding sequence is TGTGCCAGCTCAGCCCAGGGGGAGAGGGGCACTGAAGCTTTCTTT.

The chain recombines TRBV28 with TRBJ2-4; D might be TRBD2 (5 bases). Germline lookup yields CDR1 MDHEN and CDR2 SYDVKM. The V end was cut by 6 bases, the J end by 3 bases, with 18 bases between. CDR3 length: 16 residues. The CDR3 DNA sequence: TGTGCCAGCAGCAGTCCGTGGGAGCTCGGCAAAAACATTCAGTACTTC. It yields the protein CASSSPWELGKNIQYF.

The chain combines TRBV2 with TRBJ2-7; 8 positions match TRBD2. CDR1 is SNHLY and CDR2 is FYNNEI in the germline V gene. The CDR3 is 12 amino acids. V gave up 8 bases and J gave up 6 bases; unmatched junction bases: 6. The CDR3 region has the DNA TGTGCCAGCTTCGCGGGAGGCGGCGAGCAGTACTTC. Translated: CASFAGGGEQYF.

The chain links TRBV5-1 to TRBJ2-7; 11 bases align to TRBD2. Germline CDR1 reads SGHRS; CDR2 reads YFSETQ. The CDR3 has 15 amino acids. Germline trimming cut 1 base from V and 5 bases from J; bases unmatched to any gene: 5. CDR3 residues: CASSLSSGRAHEQYF. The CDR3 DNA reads TGCGCCAGCAGCTTGAGTAGCGGGAGGGCCCACGAGCAGTACTTC. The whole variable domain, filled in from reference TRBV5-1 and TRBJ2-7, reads KAGVTQTPRYLIKTRGQQVTLSCSPISGHRSVSWYQQTPGQGLQFLFEYFSETQRNKGNFPGRFSGRQFSNSRSEMNVSTLELGDSALYLCASSLSSGRAHEQYFGPGTRLTVT.

CDR3 in DNA: TGTGCCAGCGGGGGGAATAGCAATCAGCCCCAGCATTTT. The encoded protein is CASGGNSNQPQHF. The chain uses TRBV11-2 and TRBJ1-5; possible D gene TRBD1, 5 bases. The ends were cut back, 8 bases at V and 0 bases at J, with 8 bases in the middle. Germline values: CDR1 SGHAT, CDR2 FQNNGV. This CDR3 is 13 amino acids long.

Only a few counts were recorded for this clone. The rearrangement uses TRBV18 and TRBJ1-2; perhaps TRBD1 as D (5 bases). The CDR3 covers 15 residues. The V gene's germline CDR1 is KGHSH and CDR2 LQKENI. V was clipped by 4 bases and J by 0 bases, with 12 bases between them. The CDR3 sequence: CASSQRAGTNYGYTF. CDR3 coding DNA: TGTGCCAGCTCACAGCGAGCAGGGACTAACTATGGCTACACCTTC.

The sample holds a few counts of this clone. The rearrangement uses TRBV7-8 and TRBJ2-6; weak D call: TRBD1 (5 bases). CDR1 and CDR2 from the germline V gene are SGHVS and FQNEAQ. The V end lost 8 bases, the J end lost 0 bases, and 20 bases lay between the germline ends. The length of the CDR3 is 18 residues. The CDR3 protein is CASLEQGHPHSGANVLTF. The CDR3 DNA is TGTGCCAGCCTTGAACAAGGACACCCTCACTCTGGGGCCAACGTCCTGACTTTC. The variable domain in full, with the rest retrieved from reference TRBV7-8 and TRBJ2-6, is GAGVSQSPRYKVAKRGQDVALRCDPISGHVSLFWYQQALGQGPEFLTYFQNEAQLDKSGLPSDRFFAERPEGSVSTLKIQRTQQEDSAVYLCASLEQGHPHSGANVLTFGAGSRLTVL.

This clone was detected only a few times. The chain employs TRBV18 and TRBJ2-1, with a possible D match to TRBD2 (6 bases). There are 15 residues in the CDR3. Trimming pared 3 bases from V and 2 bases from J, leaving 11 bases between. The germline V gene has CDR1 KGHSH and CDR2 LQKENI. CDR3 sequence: CASSPGLSPYNEQFF. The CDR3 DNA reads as TGTGCCAGCTCACCTGGACTAAGCCCCTACAATGAGCAGTTCTTC.

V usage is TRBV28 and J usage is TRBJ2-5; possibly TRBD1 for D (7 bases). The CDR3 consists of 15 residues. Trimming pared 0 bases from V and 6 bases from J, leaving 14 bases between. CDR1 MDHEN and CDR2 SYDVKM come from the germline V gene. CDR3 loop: CASSLWEQGRKTQYF. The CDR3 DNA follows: TGTGCCAGCAGTTTATGGGAACAGGGGAGGAAGACCCAGTACTTC.

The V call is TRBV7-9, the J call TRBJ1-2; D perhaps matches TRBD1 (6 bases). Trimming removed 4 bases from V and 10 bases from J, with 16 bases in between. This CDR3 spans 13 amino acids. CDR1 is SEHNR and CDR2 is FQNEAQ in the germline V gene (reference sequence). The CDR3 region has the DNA TGTGCCAGCAGCTCTGGGGGCCGATCTGTCTACACCTTC. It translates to CASSSGGRSVYTF.

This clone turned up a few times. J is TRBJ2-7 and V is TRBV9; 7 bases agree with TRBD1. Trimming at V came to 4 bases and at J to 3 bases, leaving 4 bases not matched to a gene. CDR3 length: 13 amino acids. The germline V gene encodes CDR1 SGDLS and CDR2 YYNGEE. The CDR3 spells CASSRGQDYEQYF. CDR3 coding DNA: TGTGCCAGCAGCCGTGGACAGGACTACGAGCAGTACTTC. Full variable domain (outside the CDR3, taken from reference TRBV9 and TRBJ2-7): DSGVTQTPKHLITATGQRVTLRCSPRSGDLSVYWYQQSLDQGLQFLIQYYNGEERAKGNILERFSAQQFPDLHSELNLSSLELGDSALYFCASSRGQDYEQYFGPGTRLTVT.

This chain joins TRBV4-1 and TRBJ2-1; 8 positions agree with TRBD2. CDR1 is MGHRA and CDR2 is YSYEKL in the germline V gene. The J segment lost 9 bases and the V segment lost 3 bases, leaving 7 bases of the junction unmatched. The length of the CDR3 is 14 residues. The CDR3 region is CASSHSGAFGEQFF. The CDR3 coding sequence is TGCGCCAGCAGCCATAGCGGGGCCTTTGGTGAGCAGTTCTTC.

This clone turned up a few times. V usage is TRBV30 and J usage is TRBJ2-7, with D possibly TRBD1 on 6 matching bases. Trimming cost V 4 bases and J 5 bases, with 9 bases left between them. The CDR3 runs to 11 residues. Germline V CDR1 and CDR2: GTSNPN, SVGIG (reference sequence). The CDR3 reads CAWNRDHEQYF. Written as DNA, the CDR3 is TGTGCCTGGAACAGGGACCACGAGCAGTACTTC.

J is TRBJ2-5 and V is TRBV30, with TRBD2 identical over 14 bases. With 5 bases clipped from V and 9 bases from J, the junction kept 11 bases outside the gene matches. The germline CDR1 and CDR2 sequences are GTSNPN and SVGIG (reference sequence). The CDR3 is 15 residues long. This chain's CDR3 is CAWLSGTSGSGAQYF. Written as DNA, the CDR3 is TGTGCCTGGCTTTCCGGGACTAGCGGGAGTGGGGCCCAGTACTTC.

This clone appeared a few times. CDR3 sequence reads: CASSIRDRGNEQFF. CDR3 coding DNA: TGCGCCAGCAGCATCCGGGACAGGGGCAATGAGCAGTTCTTC. The chain has TRBV5-1 and TRBJ2-1; 10 bases map to TRBD1. V trimming: 4 bases; J trimming: 6 bases; junction bases outside the gene matches: 4. CDR3 length: 14 amino acids. CDR1 and CDR2 (germline): SGHRS, YFSETQ.

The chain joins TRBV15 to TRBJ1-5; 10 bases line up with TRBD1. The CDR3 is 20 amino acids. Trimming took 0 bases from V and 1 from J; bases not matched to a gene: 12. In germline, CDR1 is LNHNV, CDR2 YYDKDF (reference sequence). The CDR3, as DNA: TGTGCCACCAGCAGAGAACCGATCCGGGACAGGGGAAGAAGCAATCAGCCCCAGCATTTT. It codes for CATSREPIRDRGRSNQPQHF.

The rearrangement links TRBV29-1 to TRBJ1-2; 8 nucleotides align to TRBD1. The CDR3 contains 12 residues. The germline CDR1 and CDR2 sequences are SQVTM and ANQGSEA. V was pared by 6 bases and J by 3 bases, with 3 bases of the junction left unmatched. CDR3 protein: CSVEDRDYGYTF. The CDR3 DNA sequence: TGCAGCGTGGAGGACAGGGACTATGGCTACACCTTC.

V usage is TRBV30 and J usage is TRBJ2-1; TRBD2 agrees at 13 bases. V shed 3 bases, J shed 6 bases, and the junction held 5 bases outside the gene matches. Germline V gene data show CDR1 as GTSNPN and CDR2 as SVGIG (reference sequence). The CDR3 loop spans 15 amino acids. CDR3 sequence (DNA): TGTGCCTGGAGGCGACTAGCGGGAGGTCTCAATGAGCAGTTCTTC. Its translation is CAWRRLAGGLNEQFF.

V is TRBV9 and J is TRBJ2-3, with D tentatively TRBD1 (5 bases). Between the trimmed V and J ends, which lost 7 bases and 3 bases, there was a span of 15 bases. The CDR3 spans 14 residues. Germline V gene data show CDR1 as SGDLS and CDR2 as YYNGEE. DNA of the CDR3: TGTGCCAGCGGAGACAGTTACGGGACAGATACGCAGTATTTT. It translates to CASGDSYGTDTQYF.